This T cell receptor (beta chain) was retrieved from a study of blood T cells in healthy people across ages (dated by TCRdb to between 2015 and 2016). The study in broad terms: Template switching captured roughly one uniquely barcoded TCR beta cDNA molecule per two T cells in model experiments. To track age-related changes in TCR beta repertoire diversity, the study relied on deep sequencing normalized with unique cDNA molecular identifiers. Four age groups were formed from the donors: young (average roughly 16 years), middle-aged (approximately 40), aged (around 68) and long-lived (about 80). To avoid experimental bias, donors of different ages were randomly spread across the sequencing lanes. For two donors (one aged 18 to 29 and one aged 80 or older), the study analyzed two additional independent replicas of 1 million unique cDNA reads from the same blood draw. The research as a whole found: As age increased, observed TCR beta diversity per million T cells dropped in a roughly linear way, and a significant reduction was already evident by age 40. There was a strong correlation between observed TCR beta diversity and the percentage of naive T cells measured by flow cytometry. Because profiling used bulk unsorted PBMCs, naive and antigen-experienced compartments could not be compared conclusively. Because donor CMV infection status was unknown, age-related changes in expanded clonotypes were potentially confounded. Estimates of total diversity based on one million sequenced T cells were regarded as lower bounds and as underestimates. Compared with the aged group, more naive CD4+ T cells, fewer expanded clones and increased TCR diversity were shown by the long-lived group, suggesting age selection.

The donors were 40 or so Caucasian individuals from Russia, aged roughly 6 to 100 years, who were systemically healthy. Roughly 10 milliliters of peripheral blood were collected from each donor into EDTA-treated Vacutainer tubes. Ficoll-Paque density-gradient centrifugation was used to isolate PBMCs, with at least 6 million per sample. Total RNA was extracted from PBMCs with Trizol reagent, with at least 6 micrograms obtained per sample. For every donor, an aliquot of PBMCs went through flow cytometry to measure the percentages of naive CD45RAhigh/CD27high T cells. The library relied on 5' RACE. The instrument was an Illumina HiSeq 2500. A second PCR of about 7 to 12 cycles was run with a J-beta primer mix and a sample-barcoded 5' primer. A template-switch 5' adaptor carrying 12 random nucleotides introduced a unique molecular identifier onto each TCR beta cDNA molecule. Each sample yielded at least 2.5 million CDR3-containing paired-end reads. First-strand cDNA was synthesized from all RNA with the Mint cDNA synthesis kit, primed by a TRBC-specific oligonucleotide. Following uracil-DNA glycosylase treatment, a first 18-cycle PCR with universal primers M1SS and BC2_uni_R was performed on all cDNA. The authors' pipeline ran thus. Each sample was normalized by randomly selecting 1 million high-quality reads, each carrying a distinct molecular identifier. Reads sharing molecular identifiers were discarded rather than binned into consensus sequences. CDR3 identification, clonotype clustering and error correction used MiTCR with a Q25 quality threshold and the strictest error-elimination algorithm. A nonparametric unseen species model using Euler transformation provided a lower-bound estimate of total TCR beta diversity. TCRdb trimmed the raw reads at Q25, called clones with MiXCR and kept productive beta chains. Rows with a matching CDR3 protein are joined into one entry that keeps the most common DNA and genes. For this entry, the V and J calls and clone size follow TCRdb and not the study's own pipeline. The sample yields around 870,000 distinct CDR3 sequences; about 28% were counted once. 17% of the sample rests with the top ten.

In the germline V gene, CDR1 corresponds to SGHAT and CDR2 to FQNNGV. Inclusive of the bounding cysteine and phenylalanine, the CDR3 is 13 residues long. Only the CDR3 region is kept as DNA, spanning 39 bases read in frame from base 1. This clonotype was observed at least ten times. The clone's antigen remains unknown. No quality values exist for individual bases; no much larger clone is one base distant. The specimen was blood. The receptor chain draws on TRBV11-2 and TRBJ2-5; TRBD1 fits 11 bases in the junction. The DNA end favors TRBJ2-7, so the J call may be wrong. The clonotype originates from a woman of 80 years or more in good health. The nucleotide sequence is TGTGCCAGCAGCTCCGGGACAGGGGGCGAGCAGTACTTC. Its translation reads: CASSSGTGGEQYF.